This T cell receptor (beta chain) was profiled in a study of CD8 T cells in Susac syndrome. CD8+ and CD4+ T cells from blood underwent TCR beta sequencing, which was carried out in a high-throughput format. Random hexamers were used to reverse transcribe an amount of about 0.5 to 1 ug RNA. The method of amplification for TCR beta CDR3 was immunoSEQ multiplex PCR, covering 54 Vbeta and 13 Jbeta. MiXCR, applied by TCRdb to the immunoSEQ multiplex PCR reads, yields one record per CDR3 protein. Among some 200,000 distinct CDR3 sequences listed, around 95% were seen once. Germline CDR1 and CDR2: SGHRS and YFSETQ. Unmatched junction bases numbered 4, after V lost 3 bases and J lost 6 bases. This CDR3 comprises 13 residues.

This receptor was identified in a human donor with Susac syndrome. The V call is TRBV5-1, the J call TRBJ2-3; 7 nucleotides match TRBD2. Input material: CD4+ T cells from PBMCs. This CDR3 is CASSSSSGDTQYF. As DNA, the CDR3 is TGCGCCAGCAGCTCCTCTAGCGGTGATACGCAGTATTTT.